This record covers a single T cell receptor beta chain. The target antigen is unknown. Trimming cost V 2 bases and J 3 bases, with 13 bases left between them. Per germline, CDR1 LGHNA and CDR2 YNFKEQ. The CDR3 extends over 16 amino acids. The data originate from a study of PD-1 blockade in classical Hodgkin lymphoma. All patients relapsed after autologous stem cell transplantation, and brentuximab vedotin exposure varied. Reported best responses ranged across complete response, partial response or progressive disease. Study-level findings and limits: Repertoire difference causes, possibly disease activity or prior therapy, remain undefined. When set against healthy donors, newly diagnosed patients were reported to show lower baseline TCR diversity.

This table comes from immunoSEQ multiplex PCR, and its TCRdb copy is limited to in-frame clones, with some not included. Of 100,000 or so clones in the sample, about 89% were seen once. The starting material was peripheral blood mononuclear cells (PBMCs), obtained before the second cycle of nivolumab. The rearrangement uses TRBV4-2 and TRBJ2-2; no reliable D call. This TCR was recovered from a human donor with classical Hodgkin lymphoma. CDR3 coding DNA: TGTGCCAGCAGCCAATTGGTCGGGTTGGACACCGGGGAGCTGTTTTTT. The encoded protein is CASSQLVGLDTGELFF.